Below, 28 T cell receptor beta chains from the same sample are listed, as sequenced in a study of cytomegalovirus exposure and HLA in healthy donors. The PCR used 60 Vbeta and 13 Jbeta primers. TCRdb's copy holds only in-frame clones and misses some; the assay was immunoSEQ multiplex PCR. Of over 150,000 clones in the sample, 70% to 90% were seen once. The sequenced material came from PBMCs. Source of these receptors: a girl aged 5-17 years in good health and CMV-seropositive.

This clone was found once. The chain couples TRBV5-1 to TRBJ2-2; perhaps TRBD2 as D (7 bases). The germline gives CDR1 SGHRS, CDR2 YFSETQ. The ends were cut back, 0 bases at V and 7 bases at J, with 16 bases in the middle. The CDR3 consists of 16 residues. The CDR3 sequence is CASSLVRGAGGGELFF. The CDR3 nucleotides read TGCGCCAGCAGCTTGGTTCGGGGGGCCGGAGGCGGGGAGCTGTTTTTT.

This clone appeared once. The V and J genes are TRBV9 and TRBJ1-5, with D perhaps TRBD1 (5 bases). The CDR3 spans 13 residues. With 0 bases removed from V and 6 bases from J, the gap between germline ends came to 7 bases. Germline CDR1 is SGDLS and CDR2 is YYNGEE. Here the CDR3 reads CASSVEGVQPQHF. The CDR3 nucleotides read TGTGCCAGCAGCGTAGAAGGGGTTCAGCCCCAGCATTTT.

This sequence joins TRBV6-6 and TRBJ1-1, with D uncertain. Germline V CDR1 and CDR2: MNHNY, SVGAGI (reference sequence). This CDR3 is 14 amino acids long. The V gene lost 0 bases and the J gene lost 2 bases, with 7 bases spanning the gap. The CDR3 DNA reads as TGTGCCAGCAGTTACTCCGGAGAAAACACTGAAGCTTTCTTT. Protein product: CASSYSGENTEAFF.

A note on this clone: A read error may account for a junction end that differs from germline. This chain connects TRBV2 to TRBJ1-2; D is undetermined. The CDR3 has 14 amino acids. Germline V gene lookup returns CDR1 SNHLY and CDR2 FYNNEI. The CDR3 sequence is CAQIGGEANYDYTF. The CDR3 DNA sequence: TGTGCCCAGATAGGAGGAGAAGCTAACTATGACTACACCTTC.

This chain's CDR3 is CASSRQGWGTEAFF. CDR3 in DNA: TGTGCCAGCAGCAGACAGGGCTGGGGGACTGAAGCTTTCTTT. This sequence joins TRBV5-8 and TRBJ1-1; 7 bases are a match to TRBD1. The CDR3 consists of 14 residues. Trimming cost V 4 bases and J 5 bases; bases outside gene matches: 8. Germline CDR1 reads SGHTS; CDR2 reads YDEGEE.

This sequence joins TRBV7-6 and TRBJ1-5; no reliable D call. The V gene lost 5 bases and the J gene lost 7 bases, with 9 bases spanning the gap. The CDR3 is 12 residues long. CDR1 and CDR2 (germline): SGHVS, FNYEAQ. CDR3 bases: TGTGCCAGCAGCCCCGCGTGGCAGCCCCAGCATTTT. Its translation: CASSPAWQPQHF.

This clone was picked up one time. At one of its ends the junction is not consistent with the germline gene, which may arise from a read error. The chain recombines TRBV7-7 with TRBJ2-1; D might be TRBD1 (6 bases). Germline-derived CDR1 and CDR2 are SSHAT and FNYEAQ (reference sequence). The CDR3 is 16 amino acids. CDR3 DNA: TGTGCTAGCAGCTTAAGTCGGGACACAACCTACAATGAGCAGTTCTTC. Its translation is CASSLSRDTTYNEQFF.

This chain connects TRBV2 to TRBJ2-7; possibly TRBD1 for D (6 bases). The V end was cut by 4 bases, the J end by 0 bases, with 16 bases between. Per the germline V gene, CDR1 is SNHLY and CDR2 is FYNNEI. The CDR3 spans 16 residues. CDR3: CASSVGVDRPSYEQYF. The CDR3, as DNA: TGTGCCAGCAGTGTGGGGGTGGACAGACCCTCCTACGAGCAGTACTTC.

The genes are TRBV6-4 and TRBJ2-3; 8 bases are shared with TRBD2. The junction had 1 base not matched to a gene; V was cut back by 4 bases and J by 1 base. Germline-derived CDR1 and CDR2 are MRHNA and SNTAGT. CDR3 size: 14 residues. The CDR3 loop reads CASSGAGGTDTQYF. The DNA of the CDR3 is TGTGCCAGCAGTGGAGCGGGGGGCACAGATACGCAGTATTTT.

V is TRBV4-1 and J is TRBJ2-5, with 8 bases fitting TRBD2. Germline V CDR1 and CDR2: MGHRA, YSYEKL. V shed 0 bases and J 5 bases; nucleotides not matched to a gene: 2. The CDR3 spans 14 residues. For the CDR3, the DNA is TGCGCCAGCAGCCAAGATGCTAGCGGGGAGACCCAGTACTTC. Protein product: CASSQDASGETQYF.

This clone was detected only once. This rearrangement joins TRBV5-6 to TRBJ1-1; 7 nucleotides line up with TRBD1. The CDR3 loop spans 15 amino acids. Germline CDR1 and CDR2: SGHDT and YYEEEE. With V trimmed by 5 bases and J by 6 bases, 13 bases remained unmatched. The CDR3 DNA reads TGTGCCAGCAGTCATCGGACAGTCCAGGGGGCTGAAGCTTTCTTT. Residues: CASSHRTVQGAEAFF.

CDR3: CASSMGYYYGYTF. The DNA for the CDR3 is TGTGCCAGTAGTATGGGCTATTACTATGGCTACACCTTC. This chain uses TRBV19 with TRBJ1-2; D not resolved. The V gene's germline CDR1 is LNHDA and CDR2 SQIVND (reference sequence). The CDR3 is 13 residues long. With 3 bases removed from V and 3 bases from J, the gap between germline ends came to 8 bases.

A single count supports this clone. The V gene is TRBV5-1, the J gene TRBJ2-1, with unresolved D. V gave up 4 bases and J gave up 6 bases, with 17 bases separating them. The CDR3 is 15 amino acids. Per germline, CDR1 SGHRS and CDR2 YFSETQ. CDR3: CASSLKARSGNEQFF. The CDR3 coding sequence is TGCGCCAGCAGCCTGAAGGCCCGGTCGGGCAATGAGCAGTTCTTC.

This rearrangement joins TRBV6-5 to TRBJ2-1; 7 bases agree with TRBD1. Germline V CDR1 and CDR2: MNHEY, SVGAGI. CDR3 length: 15 amino acids. V was clipped by 6 bases and J by 0 bases; unmatched bases: 5. CDR3 nucleotides: TGTGCCAGCAGGGAGACAGGGAGCTCCTACAATGAGCAGTTCTTC. This encodes CASRETGSSYNEQFF.

V and J are TRBV7-2 and TRBJ2-1; TRBD2 agrees at 7 bases. J gave up 8 bases and V 5 bases, and 15 bases lay outside the gene matches. Germline CDR1 is SGHTA and CDR2 is FQGNSA. This CDR3 has 16 residues. The CDR3 DNA reads TGTGCCAGCAGCCCCCGAATAGCGGGTCGTAGGGATGAGCAGTTCTTC. Translation gives CASSPRIAGRRDEQFF.

V gene TRBV11-3 combines with J gene TRBJ1-2; D is ambiguous. Germline lookup yields CDR1 SGHNT and CDR2 YENEEA. The CDR3 length is 12 residues. The V and J ends lost 5 bases and 4 bases respectively, with 8 bases between them. In nucleotides, the CDR3 is TGTGCCAGCAGCCGAGGGATCTATGGCTACACCTTC. Translating it yields CASSRGIYGYTF.

The chain joins TRBV13 to TRBJ1-1; TRBD1 matches at 9 bases. The CDR3 runs 15 residues. V was pared by 5 bases and J by 3 bases, with 7 bases of the junction left unmatched. Germline V gene sequence: CDR1 PRHDT, CDR2 FYEKMQ (reference sequence). DNA for the CDR3: TGTGCCAGCAGCCAGGGACAGGGCCTGTACACTGAAGCTTTCTTT. Residues: CASSQGQGLYTEAFF.

A single count supports this clone. The chain couples TRBV10-3 to TRBJ2-5; the D gene is possibly TRBD1 (5 bases). The CDR3 sequence is 15 residues long. Germline CDR1 ENHRY, CDR2 SYGVKD. Trimming stripped 1 base from V and 1 base from J, with 10 bases between. The CDR3 reads CAISELVGPQETQYF. As DNA, the CDR3 is TGTGCCATCAGTGAGTTAGTGGGGCCCCAAGAGACCCAGTACTTC.

V usage is TRBV2 and J usage is TRBJ1-3, with TRBD1 as a possible D gene (5 bases). Germline V CDR1 and CDR2: SNHLY, FYNNEI. V was clipped by 2 bases and J by 0 bases, with 14 bases between them. The CDR3 covers 17 residues. This CDR3 reads CASSEKGQTYSGNTIYF. The CDR3 DNA is TGTGCCAGCAGTGAAAAGGGGCAGACCTACTCTGGAAACACCATATATTTT.

This CDR3 reads CASSFTGRGAFF. The CDR3 coding sequence is TGTGCCAGCAGTTTTACAGGGCGAGGCGCTTTCTTT. The genes are TRBV6-5 and TRBJ1-1; TRBD1 is a possible D gene (6 bases). The ends were cut back, 4 bases at V and 11 bases at J, with 14 bases in the middle. The CDR3 runs 12 residues. From germline, CDR1 is MNHEY and CDR2 SVGAGI.

V is TRBV25-1 and J is TRBJ2-7; TRBD2 is a possible D gene (5 bases). Trimming removed 5 bases from V and 3 bases from J, with 17 bases in between. Germline lookup yields CDR1 MGHDK and CDR2 SYGVNS. The CDR3 length is 15 residues. CDR3 DNA sequence: TGTGCCAGCAGTTGGGGTGGGAGTTTTGGCTACGAGCAGTACTTC. Translating gives CASSWGGSFGYEQYF.

This CDR3 reads CASSWGDRPYEQYF. CDR3 DNA: TGCGCCAGCAGCTGGGGGGACAGACCCTACGAGCAGTACTTC. This chain connects TRBV5-1 to TRBJ2-5; TRBD1 might be the D (7 bases). Matching the DNA end better, TRBJ2-7 makes the J call doubtful. This CDR3 has 14 residues. The V gene's germline CDR1 is SGHRS and CDR2 YFSETQ.

The CDR3 nucleotides are TGTGCCAGCAGCTTAGGTAAAACAGGGGCCAGCTCCTACAATGAGCAGTTCTTC. As protein: CASSLGKTGASSYNEQFF. The J gene is TRBJ2-1, the V gene TRBV11-3; 7 bases match TRBD1. Germline V gives CDR1 SGHNT, CDR2 YENEEA. This CDR3 contains 18 residues. After removal of 1 base from V and 0 bases from J, the junction contained 9 bases not matched to a gene.

The rearrangement uses TRBV30 and TRBJ1-2; D may be TRBD1 (5 bases). Looked up from germline, CDR1 is GTSNPN and CDR2 is SVGIG (reference sequence). The CDR3 runs 14 residues. Trimming took off 0 bases at V and 7 bases at J, with 15 bases between the two ends. CDR3 loop: CAWSVRAGGAGYTF. The CDR3 nucleotides read TGTGCCTGGAGTGTACGGGCTGGTGGGGCTGGCTACACCTTC.

V and J are TRBV19 and TRBJ1-2; 8 positions agree with TRBD1. Germline CDR1 reads LNHDA; CDR2 reads SQIVND (reference sequence). Unmatched junction bases numbered 14, after V lost 7 bases and J lost 4 bases. The CDR3 contains 16 residues. DNA of the CDR3: TGTGCCAGTAATCTGGCAGGGGGCCCCTTTCGCTATGGCTACACCTTC. It encodes CASNLAGGPFRYGYTF. Filled out from reference TRBV19 and TRBJ1-2, the complete variable domain reads DGGITQSPKYLFRKEGQNVTLSCEQNLNHDAMYWYRQDPGQGLRLIYYSQIVNDFQKGDIAEGYSVSREKKESFPLTVTSAQKNPTAFYLCASNLAGGPFRYGYTFGSGTRLTVV.

The rearrangement joins TRBV25-1 to TRBJ1-4; D might be TRBD1 (6 bases). Germline CDR1 is MGHDK and CDR2 is SYGVNS. The CDR3 contains 15 residues. Deletions cut 4 bases from V and 8 bases from J, with 17 bases between. CDR3: CASSGYQGIEEKLFF. DNA for the CDR3: TGTGCCAGCAGTGGATACCAGGGGATAGAGGAAAAACTGTTTTTT. The full variable domain, in which reference TRBV25-1 and TRBJ1-4 provide the parts outside the CDR3, is EADIYQTPRYLVIGTGKKITLECSQTMGHDKMYWYQQDPGMELHLIHYSYGVNSTEKGDLSSESTVSRIRTEHFPLTLESARPSHTSQYLCASSGYQGIEEKLFFGSGTQLSVL.

The V and J genes are TRBV5-1 and TRBJ1-1; D is ambiguous. Germline CDR1 SGHRS, CDR2 YFSETQ. V was pared by 0 bases and J by 5 bases, with 8 bases between. The CDR3 spans 13 residues. CDR3 nucleotide sequence: TGCGCCAGCAGCTTGGCGGCGGGGACTGAAGCTTTCTTT. Translated, it gives CASSLAAGTEAFF.

Only one count was recorded for this clone. This chain uses TRBV11-3 with TRBJ2-2; 9 nucleotides line up with TRBD1. The CDR3 extends over 15 amino acids. Trimming at V came to 3 bases and at J to 8 bases, leaving 7 bases not matched to a gene. Germline lookup yields CDR1 SGHNT and CDR2 YENEEA. The CDR3 DNA is TGTGCCAGCAGCTTGACCGGGACAGGGCCGGGGGAGCTGTTTTTT. This codes for CASSLTGTGPGELFF.